This T cell receptor beta chain was sequenced in a study of blood T cell repertoires in COVID-19. V trimming: 4 bases; J trimming: 3 bases; junction bases outside the gene matches: 5. This CDR3 spans 14 amino acids. In germline, CDR1 is GTSNPN, CDR2 SVGIG (reference sequence). Clinical histories supplied by participants themselves formed the basis of cohort assignment. Original processing notes: It was from reference gene primer amplification that nucleated cell counts were estimated. The data were produced by immunoSEQ multiplex PCR, yet TCRdb's version contains in-frame clones alone and is incomplete. Clone size and the V and J calls come from that table; the DNA yielded D and trimming. This sample carries approximately 250,000 clones, 88% of them seen once, and the ten largest clones take 2% to 2.5%.

The sequenced material came from PBMCs or T cells enriched from blood (not recorded which). The chain recombines TRBV30 with TRBJ1-5, with 8 nucleotides matching TRBD1. The receptor was isolated from a woman aged 35 to 49 with acute COVID-19. The chain's CDR3 is CAWTGGSDNQPQHF. In DNA, the CDR3 is TGTGCCTGGACAGGGGGCTCTGACAATCAGCCCCAGCATTTT.